The clone carrying this TCR beta chain showed up just once. The data were taken from a study of shared T cell receptors in the human thymus. The protocol was immunoSEQ multiplex PCR, while the TCRdb copy is restricted to in-frame clones and leaves out a portion. The sample lists approximately 760,000 clones, approximately 85% occurring once. The sample was also linked to a second study, of human thymus T cells. As reported in that work: The sample donors, healthy Finnish infants, were having corrective surgery for congenital heart defects. As related research reported, thymic repertoires overlapped highly among unrelated individuals.

Sample: thymocytes. The receptor's source is a girl under three years old with a congenital heart defect.

This CDR3 is CASFGDRSNQPQHF. The CDR3 region has the DNA TGTGCCAGCTTCGGGGATCGGAGCAATCAGCCCCAGCATTTT. This chain uses TRBV28 with TRBJ1-5; D gene uncertain. Looked up from germline, CDR1 is MDHEN and CDR2 is SYDVKM. The CDR3 has 14 residues. Trimming left V 8 bases short and J 1 base short, with 12 bases between.